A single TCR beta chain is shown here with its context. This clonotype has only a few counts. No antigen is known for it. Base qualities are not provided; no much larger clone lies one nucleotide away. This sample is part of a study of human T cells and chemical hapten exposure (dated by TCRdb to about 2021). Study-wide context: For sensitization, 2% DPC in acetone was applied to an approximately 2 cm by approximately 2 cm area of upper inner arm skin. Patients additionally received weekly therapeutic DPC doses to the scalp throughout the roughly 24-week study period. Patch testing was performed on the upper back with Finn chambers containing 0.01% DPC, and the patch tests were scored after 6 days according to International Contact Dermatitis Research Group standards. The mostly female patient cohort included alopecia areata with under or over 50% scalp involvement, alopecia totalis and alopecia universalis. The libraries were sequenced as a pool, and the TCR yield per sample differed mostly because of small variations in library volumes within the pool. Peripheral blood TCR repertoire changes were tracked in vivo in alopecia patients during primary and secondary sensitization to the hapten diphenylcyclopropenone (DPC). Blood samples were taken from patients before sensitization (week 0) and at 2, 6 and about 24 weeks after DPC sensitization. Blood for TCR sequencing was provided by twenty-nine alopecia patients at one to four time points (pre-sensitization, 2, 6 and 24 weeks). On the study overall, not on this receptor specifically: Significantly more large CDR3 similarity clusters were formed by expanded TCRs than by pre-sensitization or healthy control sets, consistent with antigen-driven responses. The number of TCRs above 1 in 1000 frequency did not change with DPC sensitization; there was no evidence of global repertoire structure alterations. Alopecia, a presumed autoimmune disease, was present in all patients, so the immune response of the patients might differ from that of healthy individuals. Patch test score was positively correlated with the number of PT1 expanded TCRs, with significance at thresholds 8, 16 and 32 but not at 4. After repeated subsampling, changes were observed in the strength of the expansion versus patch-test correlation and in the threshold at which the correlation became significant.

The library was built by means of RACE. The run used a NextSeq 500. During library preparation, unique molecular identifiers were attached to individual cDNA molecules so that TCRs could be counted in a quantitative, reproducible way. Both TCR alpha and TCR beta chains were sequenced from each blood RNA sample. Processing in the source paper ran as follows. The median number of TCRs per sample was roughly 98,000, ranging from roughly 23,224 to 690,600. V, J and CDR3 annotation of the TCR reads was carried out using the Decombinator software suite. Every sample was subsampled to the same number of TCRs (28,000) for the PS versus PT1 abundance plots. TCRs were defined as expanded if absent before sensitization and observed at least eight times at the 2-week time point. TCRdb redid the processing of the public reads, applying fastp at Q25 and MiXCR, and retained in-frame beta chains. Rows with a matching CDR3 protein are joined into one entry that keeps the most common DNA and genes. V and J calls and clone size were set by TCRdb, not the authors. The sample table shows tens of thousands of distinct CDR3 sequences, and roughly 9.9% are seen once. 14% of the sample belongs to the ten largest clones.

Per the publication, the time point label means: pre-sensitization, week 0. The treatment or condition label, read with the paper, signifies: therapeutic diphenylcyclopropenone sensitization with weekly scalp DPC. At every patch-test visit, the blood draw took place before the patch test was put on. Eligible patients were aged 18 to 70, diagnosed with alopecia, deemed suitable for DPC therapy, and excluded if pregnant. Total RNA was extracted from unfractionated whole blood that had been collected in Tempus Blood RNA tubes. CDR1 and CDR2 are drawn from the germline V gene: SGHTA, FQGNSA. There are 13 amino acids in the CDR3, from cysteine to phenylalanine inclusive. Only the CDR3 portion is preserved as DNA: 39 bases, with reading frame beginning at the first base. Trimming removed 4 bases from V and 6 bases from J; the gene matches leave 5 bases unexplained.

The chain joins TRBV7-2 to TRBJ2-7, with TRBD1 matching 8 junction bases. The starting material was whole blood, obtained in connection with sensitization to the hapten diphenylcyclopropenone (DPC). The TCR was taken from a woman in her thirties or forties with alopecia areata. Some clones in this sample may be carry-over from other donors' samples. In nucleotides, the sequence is TGTGCCAGCAGCTCGCACAGGGGGTTCGAGCAGTACTTC. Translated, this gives CASSSHRGFEQYF. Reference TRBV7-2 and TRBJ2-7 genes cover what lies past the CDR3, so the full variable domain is GAGVSQSPSNKVTEKGKDVELRCDPISGHTALYWYRQSLGQGLEFLIYFQGNSAPDKSGLPSDRFSAERTGGSVSTLTIQRTQQEDSAVYLCASSSHRGFEQYFGPGTRLTVT.